Below are 16 T cell receptor beta chains sequenced from a single sample in a study of PD-1 blockade in classical Hodgkin lymphoma. Sequencing was performed with immunoSEQ multiplex PCR; in TCRdb, only in-frame clones are kept and a portion is missing. Found here are about 58,000 clones, 75% to 95% of them singletons; the top ten hold about 10%. Exposure to brentuximab vedotin varied, and each patient had relapsed following autologous stem cell transplantation. Material: peripheral blood mononuclear cells (PBMCs), obtained before the second cycle of nivolumab. These TCRs come from a human donor with classical Hodgkin lymphoma.

The chain combines TRBV20-1 with TRBJ1-1; D perhaps matches TRBD1 (5 bases). The CDR3 runs to 11 residues. Germline CDR1 is DFQATT and CDR2 is SNEGSKA (reference sequence). V gave up 2 bases and J gave up 6 bases, with 7 bases separating them. This CDR3 is CSARSGAEAFF. In nucleotides, the CDR3 is TGCAGTGCTAGATCGGGGGCTGAAGCTTTCTTT.

CDR3 in amino acids: CASSLPGLADLRENIQYF. DNA of the CDR3: TGTGCCAGCAGTTTGCCGGGACTAGCGGACCTCAGGGAAAACATTCAGTACTTC. V gene TRBV28 combines with J gene TRBJ2-4; TRBD2 matches 11 bases. The ends lost 3 bases at V and 5 bases at J; junction bases unmatched: 12. CDR1 is MDHEN and CDR2 is SYDVKM in the germline V gene. The CDR3 contains 18 residues.

This rearrangement joins TRBV2 to TRBJ2-7; D gene ambiguous. The CDR3 loop spans 14 amino acids. In germline, CDR1 is SNHLY, CDR2 FYNNEI. V dropped 4 bases and J dropped 2 bases, with 12 bases sitting between them. The CDR3 protein is CASSGAPATYEQYF. CDR3 DNA: TGTGCCAGCAGTGGCGCACCGGCTACCTACGAGCAGTACTTC. The full variable domain, with the rest looked up from reference TRBV2 and TRBJ2-7, is EPEVTQTPSHQVTQMGQEVILRCVPISNHLYFYWYRQILGQKVEFLVSFYNNEISEKSEIFDDQFSVERPDGSNFTLKIRSTKLEDSAMYFCASSGAPATYEQYFGPGTRLTVT.

The rearrangement links TRBV29-1 to TRBJ2-1; 13 nucleotides agree with TRBD2. CDR1 is SQVTM, CDR2 ANQGSEA, per germline. CDR3 size: 19 residues. With V trimmed by 3 bases and J by 4 bases, 15 bases remained unmatched. For the CDR3, the DNA is TGCAGCGTTGACGCGGCGGGACTAGCGGGATTGGGGTCATACAATGAGCAGTTCTTC. Protein: CSVDAAGLAGLGSYNEQFF.

The V call is TRBV6-1, the J call TRBJ2-7; no reliable D call. The CDR3 sequence is 15 residues long. Germline loops: CDR1 MNHNS, CDR2 SASEGT. V lost 4 bases, J lost 0 bases, and 13 bases lay in between. DNA for the CDR3: TGTGCCAGCAGTGTATCAGGTTTCGCCTCCTACGAGCAGTACTTC. Protein product: CASSVSGFASYEQYF.

This chain uses TRBV18 with TRBJ2-3, with D perhaps matching TRBD1 (5 bases). Germline V gives CDR1 KGHSH, CDR2 LQKENI. The CDR3 is 13 residues long. The ends were cut back, 2 bases at V and 5 bases at J, with 8 bases in the middle. CDR3 DNA sequence: TGTGCCAGCTCACCAGCAAGGGGAGATACGCAGTATTTT. This translates into CASSPARGDTQYF.

This clone was detected a few times. V is TRBV28 and J is TRBJ2-7; possible D gene TRBD2, 6 bases. The CDR3 is made up of 11 amino acids. Germline CDR1 and CDR2: MDHEN and SYDVKM. V was trimmed by 7 bases and J by 6 bases, leaving 10 bases between them. As DNA, the CDR3 is TGTGCCAGCACCTGGGGGGTCGAGCAGTACTTC. Translated: CASTWGVEQYF.

The chain is built from TRBV25-1 and TRBJ2-7; 10 positions match TRBD2. The CDR3 spans 13 residues. V shed 10 bases and J 3 bases; nucleotides not matched to a gene: 6. In germline, CDR1 is MGHDK, CDR2 SYGVNS. The CDR3 is CATGLAGVYEQYF. CDR3 sequence (DNA): TGTGCCACCGGCCTAGCGGGGGTCTACGAGCAGTACTTC.

The rearrangement joins TRBV29-1 to TRBJ1-1; D is undetermined. Germline CDR1 and CDR2: SQVTM and ANQGSEA. This CDR3 spans 11 amino acids. With 6 bases removed from V and 6 bases from J, the gap between germline ends came to 11 bases. The CDR3 coding sequence is TGCAGCGTGCCGGTTTGGCCTGAAGCTTTCTTT. Protein: CSVPVWPEAFF.

By sample fraction, this clone is medium-sized. The chain recombines TRBV19 with TRBJ2-3; D unresolved. The CDR3 loop spans 17 amino acids. Germline V gene sequence: CDR1 LNHDA, CDR2 SQIVND (reference sequence). V was shortened by 5 bases and J by 0 bases, with 18 bases between the two germline ends. In nucleotides, the CDR3 is TGTGCCAGTAGTGGAGACGATAGGCCCTCTAGCACAGATACGCAGTATTTT. Protein product: CASSGDDRPSSTDTQYF.

The chain is built from TRBV9 and TRBJ2-1; 8 bases are shared with TRBD2. After removal of 4 bases from V and 4 bases from J, the junction contained 7 bases not matched to a gene. The CDR3 consists of 15 residues. The germline V gene has CDR1 SGDLS and CDR2 YYNGEE. CDR3 sequence: CASSPGGDEYNEQFF. CDR3 sequence (DNA): TGTGCCAGCAGCCCCGGGGGGGACGAGTACAATGAGCAGTTCTTC.

This chain links TRBV18 with TRBJ2-7; 7 nucleotides line up with TRBD2. The CDR3 sequence is 20 residues long. V lost 1 base to trimming and J lost 2 bases; unmatched junction nucleotides: 20. The germline V gene encodes CDR1 KGHSH and CDR2 LQKENI. The CDR3 DNA sequence: TGTGCCAGCTCACCACTGAGCGGGGCGGGACGGACCATTGTCACCTACGAGCAGTACTTC. Its translation is CASSPLSGAGRTIVTYEQYF.

This clone was seen just once. The CDR3 sequence is CASSVTSGTEQFF. In nucleotides, the CDR3 is TGTGCCAGCAGTGTGACTAGCGGAACAGAGCAGTTCTTC. V and J are TRBV9 and TRBJ2-1; 9 nucleotides agree with TRBD2. Trimming at V came to 5 bases and at J to 10 bases, leaving 7 bases not matched to a gene. CDR1 is SGDLS, CDR2 YYNGEE, per germline. The CDR3 extends over 13 amino acids.

This chain links TRBV27 with TRBJ2-7; TRBD2 matches 11 bases. There are 15 residues in the CDR3. Looked up from germline, CDR1 is MNHEY and CDR2 is SMNVEV (reference sequence). The V and J ends lost 7 bases and 6 bases, in that order; junction bases with no gene match: 11. CDR3 loop: CASNIAGGLIAEQYF. Here the CDR3 DNA reads TGTGCCAGCAATATAGCGGGAGGGTTGATTGCCGAGCAGTACTTC.

The J gene is TRBJ2-2, the V gene TRBV30, with D tentatively TRBD2 (6 bases). The CDR3 spans 13 residues. Trimming took 5 bases from V and 9 from J, leaving 16 bases between them. Germline CDR1 is GTSNPN and CDR2 is SVGIG (reference sequence). CDR3 bases: TGTGCCTGGGAGGGAACGGGAGTCCGGGAGCTGTTTTTT. Its protein is CAWEGTGVRELFF. Full variable domain (missing parts from reference TRBV30 and TRBJ2-2): SQTIHQWPATLVQPVGSPLSLECTVEGTSNPNLYWYRQAAGRGLQLLFYSVGIGQISSEVPQNLSASRPQDRQFILSSKKLLLSDSGFYLCAWEGTGVRELFFGEGSRLTVL.

This rearrangement joins TRBV9 to TRBJ2-2, with D uncertain. In germline, CDR1 is SGDLS, CDR2 YYNGEE. V shed 0 bases and J shed 5 bases, with 5 bases lying between them. There are 13 residues in the CDR3. As DNA, the CDR3 is TGTGCCAGCAGCGTAGACGGGACCGGGGAGCTGTTTTTT. It yields the protein CASSVDGTGELFF.